Below are 10 T cell receptor beta chains sequenced from a single sample in a study of Ad26.COV2.S vaccination and SARS-CoV-2 variants listed by TCRdb under 2021. This specimen's treatment or condition label, interpreted: roughly 19 received Ad26.COV2.S at low or high dose, single or two shots; about 5 received placebo; per-sample allocation not given. Repertoires of vaccine and placebo recipients were sequenced from samples collected on day 63 after the first injection. Libraries were constructed by the immunoSEQ multiplex PCR assay. TCRdb took over this immuneACCESS table, retaining in-frame rearrangements with V and J assigned. Such tables are incomplete; in checked studies, under half of the missing clones stem from an unresolved V gene, and the remainder is unexplained. The sample has a few hundred thousand clones on record, around 82% of them singletons. The ten top clones hold 7.4% of the sample.

Sequencing was performed on peripheral blood, taken in a trial of Ad26.COV2.S vaccine versus placebo. The receptors come from a person between 18 and 65 years old who received the Ad26.COV2.S COVID-19 vaccine or a placebo.

This clone was recorded only once. The chain has TRBV7-3 and TRBJ2-3; 7 positions agree with TRBD2. Trimming at V came to 4 bases and at J to 4 bases, leaving 2 bases not matched to a gene. The CDR3 length is 13 residues. Germline V gene lookup returns CDR1 SGHTA and CDR2 FQGTGA. CDR3 sequence: CASSSGGSDTQYF. CDR3 sequence (DNA): TGTGCCAGCAGCTCCGGGGGGTCAGATACGCAGTATTTT.

This clone was detected only once. The chain recombines TRBV5-4 with TRBJ1-2, with D possibly being TRBD1 (5 bases). The CDR3 is 15 residues long. V was cut by 0 bases and J by 2 bases, with 11 bases left in between. The germline V gene has CDR1 SGHNT and CDR2 YYREEE (reference sequence). CDR3 bases: TGTGCCAGCAGCTTGGTGAGGGGCGAAAACTATGGCTACACCTTC. This sequence encodes CASSLVRGENYGYTF.

This clone has more than one count but fewer than ten. The chain employs TRBV5-5 and TRBJ1-2, with a possible D match to TRBD1 (5 bases). Trimming took 4 bases from V and 2 from J, leaving 9 bases between them. CDR1 SGHKS and CDR2 YYEKEE come from the germline V gene (reference sequence). The CDR3 extends over 13 amino acids. This CDR3 reads CASSQRGNYGYTF. CDR3 DNA sequence: TGTGCCAGCAGCCAGAGGGGAAACTATGGCTACACCTTC.

V usage is TRBV2 and J usage is TRBJ2-6; the match to TRBD2 covers 7 bases. The CDR3 spans 16 residues. Trimming removed 6 bases from V and 0 bases from J; junction bases left unmatched: 5. CDR1 is SNHLY, CDR2 FYNNEI, per germline. The CDR3 loop is CASRRAGDSGANVLTF. CDR3 nucleotides: TGTGCCAGCAGAAGGGCGGGGGACTCTGGGGCCAACGTCCTGACTTTC.

The CDR3, as DNA: TGTGCCAGCAGCGTGGGAGGTCGCGAGCAGTACTTC. Protein sequence: CASSVGGREQYF. The rearrangement uses TRBV5-6 and TRBJ2-7; TRBD2 might be the D (6 bases). Germline V gene sequence: CDR1 SGHDT, CDR2 YYEEEE. The CDR3 loop spans 12 amino acids. V lost 4 bases and J 6 bases, leaving 11 bases between the germline ends. The full variable domain, rest sourced from reference TRBV5-6 and TRBJ2-7, is DAGVTQSPTHLIKTRGQQVTLRCSPKSGHDTVSWYQQALGQGPQFIFQYYEEEERQRGNFPDRFSGHQFPNYSSELNVNALLLGDSALYLCASSVGGREQYFGPGTRLTVT.

The gene calls are TRBV18 and TRBJ1-5; D uncertain. Germline-derived CDR1 and CDR2 are KGHSH and LQKENI. This CDR3 has 15 amino acids. V dropped 3 bases and J dropped 1 base, with 10 bases sitting between them. CDR3 in amino acids: CASSPSFGSNQPQHF. CDR3 nucleotide sequence: TGTGCCAGCTCACCCTCCTTCGGGAGCAATCAGCCCCAGCATTTT.

Notes on this clone: Within the sample, other DNA sequences also encode this same CDR3. V gene TRBV5-1 combines with J gene TRBJ2-5; 11 positions agree with TRBD2. This CDR3 contains 15 residues. Germline V gene lookup returns CDR1 SGHRS and CDR2 YFSETQ. Losses at the gene ends were 0 bases for V and 3 bases for J; bases not matched to a gene: 1. DNA for the CDR3: TGCGCCAGCAGCTTGGGACTAGCGGGGAAAGAGACCCAGTACTTC. This sequence encodes CASSLGLAGKETQYF.

V usage is TRBV5-4 and J usage is TRBJ1-1; no clear D. CDR1 and CDR2 from the germline V gene are SGHNT and YYREEE (reference sequence). Trimming removed 2 bases at V and 1 base at J, with 9 bases between. The CDR3 spans 14 residues. The CDR3 is CASSFRRQNTEAFF. In nucleotides, the CDR3 is TGTGCCAGCAGCTTTAGGAGACAGAACACTGAAGCTTTCTTT.

The V and J genes are TRBV18 and TRBJ1-5; no definite D call. The CDR3 is 14 residues long. Germline values: CDR1 KGHSH, CDR2 LQKENI. The germline V and J ends were trimmed by 1 base and 7 bases, with 11 bases remaining between them. CDR3 sequence: CASSPLRIEQPQHF. DNA for the CDR3: TGTGCCAGCTCACCACTGAGGATAGAGCAGCCCCAGCATTTT. The complete variable domain, with remaining parts taken from reference TRBV18 and TRBJ1-5, reads NAGVMQNPRHLVRRRGQEARLRCSPMKGHSHVYWYRQLPEEGLKFMVYLQKENIIDESGMPKERFSAEFPKEGPSILRIQQVVRGDSAAYFCASSPLRIEQPQHFGDGTRLSIL.

This chain links TRBV2 with TRBJ2-5, with a weak D call TRBD2 (5 bases). Germline V lookup: CDR1 SNHLY, CDR2 FYNNEI. The CDR3 is 14 residues long. Trimming removed 1 base at V and 7 bases at J, with 13 bases between. Here the CDR3 DNA reads TGTGCCAGCAGTGAAGTTGTCTCTGGAGGGACCCAGTACTTC. As protein: CASSEVVSGGTQYF.